The subject of this entry is one T cell receptor (beta chain). The data stem from a study of T cell repertoires in cytomegalovirus infection. Study at large: Both a matching HLA type and CMV infection were indicated by public TCR beta signatures.

CDR3 length: 14 residues. V was clipped by 6 bases and J by 5 bases; unmatched bases: 8. Germline assignment: CDR1 MDHEN and CDR2 SYDVKM. TCRdb independently ran MiXCR on the reads; one entry per CDR3 protein. The data contain fewer than 300,000 distinct CDR3 sequences, under 30% of them singletons. The source material was PBMCs. The source of this sequence is a human donor in good health (CMV status not recorded). Some clones in this sample may be carry-over from other donors' samples. The chain recombines TRBV28 with TRBJ1-1; TRBD1 aligns across 8 bases. This chain's CDR3 is CASRPWTGRTEAFF. The CDR3 DNA is TGTGCCAGCAGGCCGTGGACAGGGAGAACTGAAGCTTTCTTT.